This is a list of T cell receptor beta chains from one sample in a study of T cell responses to AZD1222 COVID-19 vaccine. Sequencing was performed with immunoSEQ multiplex PCR; in TCRdb, only in-frame clones are kept and a portion is missing. The sample gives about 120,000 clones, around nine tenths of which show up once; 6.5% to 9% is in the top ten. This specimen consisted of peripheral blood, obtained on day 0 of AZD1222 vaccination. These receptors all stem from an adult in good health. Each CDR3 is given with its conserved first and last residue. Each record gives: clone size, J gene, CDR3 length, V gene, D gene, CDR3 protein, CDR3 DNA. A D gene is named only where the DNA matches it firmly. Clone size is stated in some rows and not others, as once, few, many or a class when expanded.

- TRBJ1-4 14 TRBV5-1 - CASSLDSGNEKLFF TGCGCCAGCAGCTTGGACTCGGGTAATGAAAAACTGTTTTTT
- TRBJ2-5 17 TRBV5-1 TRBD2 CASNFHPGLAGEETQYF TGCGCCAGCAACTTCCACCCGGGACTAGCGGGAGAAGAGACCCAGTACTTC
- TRBJ1-1 15 TRBV11-2 - CASSLEITKVTEAFF TGTGCCAGCAGCTTAGAAATCACGAAAGTCACTGAAGCTTTCTTT
- TRBJ2-1 15 TRBV5-1 TRBD1 CASSPDRAQNNEQFF TGCGCCAGCAGCCCGGACAGGGCCCAAAACAATGAGCAGTTCTTC
- TRBJ2-7 13 TRBV12-5 - CASRGISGYEQYF TGTGCTAGTCGAGGGATTAGCGGCTACGAGCAGTACTTC
once TRBJ2-3 16 TRBV11-2 - CASSLGLKGSTDTQYF TGTGCCAGCAGCTTAGGTTTAAAGGGGAGCACAGATACGCAGTATTTT
- TRBJ2-2 14 TRBV5-1 TRBD1 CASSLQGVNGELFF TGCGCCAGCAGTTTGCAGGGGGTTAACGGGGAGCTGTTTTTT
- TRBJ2-3 13 TRBV12-5 TRBD2 CASRGWDADTQYF TGTGCCTCGCGGGGGTGGGATGCAGATACGCAGTATTTT
once TRBJ2-3 16 TRBV3-1/TRBV3-2 TRBD2 CASSLRTSGSMDTQYF TGTGCCAGCAGCCTAAGGACTAGCGGGAGTATGGATACGCAGTATTTT
- TRBJ2-1 15 TRBV15 TRBD2 CATSLGLADDNEQFF TGTGCCACCAGCCTAGGACTAGCGGATGACAATGAGCAGTTCTTC
- TRBJ1-1 11 TRBV29-1 - CSAEGVAEAFF TGCAGCGCTGAGGGTGTAGCTGAAGCTTTCTTT
- TRBJ1-2 13 TRBV10-3 TRBD1 CAISGTGAYGYTF TGTGCCATTTCCGGGACAGGGGCGTATGGCTACACCTTC
- TRBJ1-5 15 TRBV7-2 - CASSLGHPSNQPQHF TGTGCCAGCAGCTTAGGACACCCTAGCAATCAGCCCCAGCATTTT
- TRBJ2-2 15 TRBV28 - CASSPGPLNTGELFF TGTGCCAGCAGTCCCGGACCATTGAACACCGGGGAGCTGTTTTTT
- TRBJ1-2 16 TRBV29-1 - CSVENIFAGTPPGYTF TGCAGCGTTGAAAACATTTTTGCCGGGACTCCTCCCGGCTACACCTTC
- TRBJ2-1 14 TRBV11-2 - CASSLSPAINEQFF TGTGCCAGCAGCTTATCCCCGGCGATCAATGAGCAGTTCTTC
- TRBJ2-3 14 TRBV28 TRBD2 CASQLAGGADTQYF TGTGCCAGTCAGCTAGCGGGAGGGGCAGATACGCAGTATTTT
- TRBJ2-7 14 TRBV25-1 - CASSATDNSYEQYF TGTGCCAGCAGTGCTACGGACAACTCCTACGAGCAGTACTTC
- TRBJ1-6 14 TRBV14 - CASSRAGFNSPLHF TGTGCCAGCAGCCGGGCGGGTTTCAATTCACCCCTCCACTTT
- TRBJ2-7 15 TRBV19 TRBD2 CASSILAGGPYEQYF TGTGCCAGTAGTATCCTAGCGGGGGGGCCCTACGAGCAGTACTTC
- TRBJ2-6 16 TRBV28 - CASSFSGRVGANVLTF TGTGCCAGCAGTTTCTCAGGGCGCGTTGGGGCCAACGTCCTGACTTTC
- TRBJ2-7 15 TRBV6-5 - CASSPRLGGPYEQYF TGTGCCAGCAGTCCGCGCCTCGGGGGGCCCTACGAGCAGTACTTC
- TRBJ1-1 14 TRBV14 - CASSQEGRNTEAFF TGTGCCAGCAGCCAAGAAGGGCGGAACACTGAAGCTTTCTTT
- TRBJ1-1 15 TRBV28 - CASSLSFGDYTEAFF TGTGCCAGCAGTTTGAGTTTTGGGGATTACACTGAAGCTTTCTTT
- TRBJ1-5 15 TRBV5-4 - CASSLGGQSNQPQHF TGTGCCAGCAGCTTGGGTGGACAGAGCAATCAGCCCCAGCATTTT
- TRBJ1-4 15 TRBV19 TRBD1 CASSVDRGPNEKLFF TGTGCCAGTAGTGTGGACAGGGGGCCGAATGAAAAACTGTTTTTT
- TRBJ1-5 13 TRBV6-5 TRBD1 CASSRTGNQPQHF TGTGCCAGCAGCCGGACAGGGAACCAGCCCCAGCATTTT
once TRBJ2-1 16 TRBV5-6 - CASSSPTGRRYNEQFF TGTGCCAGCAGCTCCCCGACGGGGAGGCGTTACAATGAGCAGTTCTTC
- TRBJ1-5 15 TRBV5-8 - CASSPTGSRNQPQHF TGTGCCAGCAGCCCCACGGGGTCTCGCAATCAGCCCCAGCATTTT
- TRBJ1-5 13 TRBV30 TRBD1 CAWSFRGGQPQHF TGTGCCTGGAGTTTCAGGGGGGGCCAGCCCCAGCATTTT
- TRBJ1-1 13 TRBV30 TRBD1 CAAEQGAQTEAFF TGTGCCGCCGAACAGGGGGCACAGACTGAAGCTTTCTTT
- TRBJ2-5 15 TRBV14 - CASSPQQGRQETQYF TGTGCCAGCAGCCCCCAACAGGGGAGGCAAGAGACCCAGTACTTC
- TRBJ1-6 15 TRBV19 - CASNQDRQYNSPLHF TGTGCCAGTAACCAGGACAGACAGTATAATTCACCCCTCCACTTT
- TRBJ1-1 15 TRBV4-1 - CASSRSGASNTEAFF TGCGCCAGCAGCCGCAGTGGGGCTAGCAACACTGAAGCTTTCTTT
- TRBJ2-5 12 TRBV5-1 - CASRDDTETQYF TGCGCCAGCAGGGACGACACGGAGACCCAGTACTTC
- TRBJ2-3 12 TRBV2 - CASTRNTDTQYF TGTGCCAGCACTAGAAACACAGATACGCAGTATTTT
- TRBJ1-3 16 TRBV7-9 - CASSSPRLGSGNTIYF TGTGCCAGCAGCTCCCCAAGGTTGGGCTCTGGAAACACCATATATTTT
- TRBJ1-1 14 TRBV9 - CASSVSAMNTEAFF TGTGCCAGCAGCGTATCGGCGATGAACACTGAAGCTTTCTTT
once TRBJ2-7 17 TRBV5-1 TRBD1 CASSLDPPGQGRDEQYF TGCGCCAGCAGCTTGGATCCCCCGGGACAGGGCCGGGACGAGCAGTACTTC
- TRBJ2-1 15 TRBV7-9 - CASSLSRDLYNEQFF TGTGCCAGCAGCTTAAGCCGGGATCTCTACAATGAGCAGTTCTTC
- TRBJ2-5 15 TRBV29-1 TRBD1 CSVAKGASLQETQYF TGCAGCGTTGCAAAGGGGGCCTCACTCCAAGAGACCCAGTACTTC
- TRBJ1-1 15 TRBV4-2 - CASSHRGPDNTEAFF TGTGCCAGCAGCCACCGAGGACCGGATAACACTGAAGCTTTCTTT
- TRBJ1-2 15 TRBV4-1 TRBD1 CASSQASTGDYGYTF TGCGCCAGCAGCCAAGCTTCGACAGGGGATTATGGCTACACCTTC
- TRBJ1-2 14 TRBV6-6 - CASSPPGGSYGYTF TGTGCCAGCAGTCCCCCGGGGGGCAGCTATGGCTACACCTTC
once TRBJ1-5 17 TRBV18 TRBD1 CASSPIGRQGGDQPQHF TGTGCCAGCTCACCCATAGGGAGGCAGGGGGGCGATCAGCCCCAGCATTTT
- TRBJ1-5 17 TRBV11-2 - CASSRSWDPSSNQPQHF TGTGCCAGCAGCCGGTCTTGGGATCCGTCTAGCAATCAGCCCCAGCATTTT
few TRBJ2-1 14 TRBV7-6 TRBD2 CASSLGLAGGGQFF TGTGCCAGCAGCTTGGGGCTAGCGGGAGGGGGCCAGTTCTTC
- TRBJ2-7 15 TRBV7-2 TRBD1 CASSLSGGNSYEQYF TGTGCCAGCAGCTTATCAGGGGGCAATTCCTACGAGCAGTACTTC
- TRBJ2-5 14 TRBV7-3 - CASSSGGAGETQYF TGTGCCAGCAGCTCGGGGGGCGCCGGGGAGACCCAGTACTTC
- TRBJ1-1 15 TRBV28 - CASSPPGANGAEAFF TGTGCCAGCAGTCCCCCAGGGGCGAACGGGGCTGAAGCTTTCTTT
- TRBJ1-1 10 TRBV7-9 - CASGGEEAFF TGTGCCAGCGGGGGTGAGGAGGCTTTCTTT
once TRBJ1-2 15 TRBV19 TRBD1 CASSPRTGATYGYTF TGTGCCAGTAGTCCACGGACAGGAGCTACCTATGGCTACACCTTC
- TRBJ1-1 13 TRBV24-1 - CATSEGMNTEAFF TGTGCCACCAGTGAGGGGATGAACACTGAAGCTTTCTTT
few TRBJ1-5 15 TRBV19 - CASSTDIPTYQPQHF TGTGCCAGTAGTACGGACATTCCCACCTATCAGCCCCAGCATTTT
once TRBJ1-4 15 TRBV5-1 - CASSLARGSGEKLFF TGCGCCAGCAGCTTGGCGAGGGGTTCGGGGGAAAAACTGTTTTTT
- TRBJ2-5 15 TRBV6-5 TRBD1 CASTKGQIEAETQYF TGTGCCAGCACCAAGGGACAGATAGAAGCAGAGACCCAGTACTTC
- TRBJ2-2 16 TRBV5-1 TRBD1 CASSRSRDRYTGELFF TGCGCCAGCAGCCGTAGTCGGGACAGGTACACCGGGGAGCTGTTTTTT
once TRBJ2-3 15 TRBV4-1 TRBD2 CASSQGSGATDTQYF TGCGCCAGCAGCCAAGGGAGCGGGGCCACAGATACGCAGTATTTT
- TRBJ1-1 15 TRBV11-2 - CASSPEGTQNTEAFF TGTGCCAGCAGTCCCGAGGGGACACAGAACACTGAAGCTTTCTTT